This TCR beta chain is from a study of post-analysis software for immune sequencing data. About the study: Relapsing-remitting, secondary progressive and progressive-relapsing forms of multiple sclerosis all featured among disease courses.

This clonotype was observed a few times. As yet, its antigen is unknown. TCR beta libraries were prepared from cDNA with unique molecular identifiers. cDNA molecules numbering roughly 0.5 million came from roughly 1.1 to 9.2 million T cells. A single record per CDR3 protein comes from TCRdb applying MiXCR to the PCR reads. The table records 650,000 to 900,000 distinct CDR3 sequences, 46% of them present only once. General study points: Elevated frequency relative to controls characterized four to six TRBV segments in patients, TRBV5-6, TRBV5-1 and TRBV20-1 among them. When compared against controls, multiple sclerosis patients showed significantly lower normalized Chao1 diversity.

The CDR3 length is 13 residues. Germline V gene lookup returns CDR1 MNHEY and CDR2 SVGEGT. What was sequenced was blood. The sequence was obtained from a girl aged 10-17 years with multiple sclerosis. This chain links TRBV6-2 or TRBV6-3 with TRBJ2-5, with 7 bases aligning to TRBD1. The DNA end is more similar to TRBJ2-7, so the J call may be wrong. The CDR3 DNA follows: TGTGCCAGCCTGGGCAGGGGGATCGACGAGCAGTACTTC. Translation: CASLGRGIDEQYF.